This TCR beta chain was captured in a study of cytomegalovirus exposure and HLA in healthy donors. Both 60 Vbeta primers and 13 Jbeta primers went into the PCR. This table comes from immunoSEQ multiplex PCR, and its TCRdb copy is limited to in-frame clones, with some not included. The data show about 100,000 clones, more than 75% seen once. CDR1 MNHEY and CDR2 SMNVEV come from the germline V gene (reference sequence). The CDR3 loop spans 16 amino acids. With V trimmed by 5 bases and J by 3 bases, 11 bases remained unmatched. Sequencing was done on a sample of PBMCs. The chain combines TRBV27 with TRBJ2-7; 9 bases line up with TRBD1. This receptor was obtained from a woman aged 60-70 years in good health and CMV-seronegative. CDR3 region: CASSRLPGTGIYEQYF. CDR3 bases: TGTGCCAGCAGTAGACTGCCGGGGACAGGGATCTACGAGCAGTACTTC.